One sample yielded the 16 T cell receptor beta chains listed below, sequenced in a study of tumor T cells in aggressive B-cell lymphoma (dated by TCRdb to the late 2010s). The library was prepared using the immunoSEQ multiplex PCR assay. This immuneACCESS table, as held by TCRdb, lists in-frame sequences with V and J called but not all clones. Of the missing ones, under half trace to an unresolved V gene in checked studies; the others have no known cause. The sample has thousands of clones on record, roughly 92% of them singletons. The ten largest clonotypes hold 6.6% of the sample. Input material: tumor tissue. The receptors originated from an adult with diffuse large B cell lymphoma.

This clone was counted between two and nine times. This rearrangement joins TRBV11-2 to TRBJ2-3, with a weak D call TRBD2 (6 bases). This CDR3 region has 15 residues. Per germline, CDR1 SGHAT and CDR2 FQNNGV. The V gene lost 1 base and the J gene lost 2 bases, with 10 bases spanning the gap. The CDR3 protein is CASSLGRGSTDTQYF. CDR3 bases: TGTGCCAGCAGCTTAGGGCGGGGCTCCACAGATACGCAGTATTTT.

The chain uses TRBV9 and TRBJ2-7; no firm D call. This CDR3 region has 12 residues. The germline V gene encodes CDR1 SGDLS and CDR2 YYNGEE. V lost 2 bases, J lost 6 bases, and 9 bases lay in between. The CDR3 is CASSVNPTEQYF. The CDR3 region has the DNA TGTGCCAGCAGCGTCAACCCTACCGAGCAGTACTTC.

The J gene is TRBJ1-4, the V gene TRBV27; perhaps TRBD1 as D (5 bases). Trimming pared 5 bases from V and 5 bases from J, leaving 15 bases between. Germline V gene sequence: CDR1 MNHEY, CDR2 SMNVEV (reference sequence). There are 15 residues in the CDR3. CDR3 protein: CASSARGGLNEKLFF. The CDR3 bases are TGTGCCAGCAGTGCCCGCGGGGGGTTGAATGAAAAACTGTTTTTT.

The chain carries TRBV10-2 and TRBJ2-7; D unclear. Looked up from germline, CDR1 is WSHSY and CDR2 is SAAADI. CDR3 length: 14 amino acids. V lost 6 bases, J lost 4 bases, and 16 bases lay in between. Here the CDR3 reads CASSRSRQGYEQYF. The CDR3 DNA sequence: TGCGCCAGCAGCCGGAGCCGTCAAGGATACGAGCAGTACTTC.

This rearrangement joins TRBV14 to TRBJ2-7, with D possibly being TRBD2 (6 bases). The CDR3 sequence is 15 residues long. Germline V gene sequence: CDR1 SGHDN, CDR2 FVKESK. V was trimmed by 4 bases and J by 6 bases, leaving 19 bases between them. This chain's CDR3 is CASSPIGTFTGEQYF. DNA for the CDR3: TGTGCCAGCAGCCCTATCGGGACTTTCACGGGCGAGCAGTACTTC.

The chain couples TRBV30 to TRBJ2-3, with 9 bases that match TRBD2. The CDR3 covers 14 residues. Looked up from germline, CDR1 is GTSNPN and CDR2 is SVGIG (reference sequence). The V segment lost 5 bases and the J segment 7 bases; nucleotides outside the gene matches: 10. The CDR3 DNA reads TGTGCCTGGGGGCCAGGACTAGCGCCTAATACGCAGTATTTT. This translates into CAWGPGLAPNTQYF.

This sequence joins TRBV18 and TRBJ2-2; 7 nucleotides line up with TRBD2. V lost 6 bases to trimming and J lost 7 bases; unmatched junction nucleotides: 11. The CDR3 sequence is 15 residues long. CDR1 and CDR2 from the germline V gene are KGHSH and LQKENI. CDR3 sequence: CASSPLAGAIGELFF. DNA for the CDR3: TGTGCCAGCTCCCCTTTGGCGGGAGCCATCGGGGAGCTGTTTTTT.

The chain couples TRBV7-8 to TRBJ1-3; TRBD1 is a possible D gene (5 bases). The CDR3 is 16 amino acids. Germline lookup yields CDR1 SGHVS and CDR2 FQNEAQ. V lost 4 bases and J 2 bases, leaving 15 bases between the germline ends. CDR3 sequence: CASSSGGGRAGNTIYF. CDR3 sequence (DNA): TGTGCCAGCAGCTCGGGGGGGGGACGTGCTGGAAACACCATATATTTT.

Comments on this clone: A read error may account for a junction end that differs from germline. The chain employs TRBV9 and TRBJ1-2; TRBD1 matches 8 bases. The CDR3 loop spans 10 amino acids. Per germline, CDR1 SGDLS and CDR2 YYNGEE. CDR3 protein: CASQAGTGLF. CDR3 sequence (DNA): TGTGCCAGCCAAGCCGGGACAGGCCTCTTC.

This clone has more than one count but fewer than ten. The chain joins TRBV18 to TRBJ2-5, with 7 bases aligning to TRBD2. CDR3 length equals 13 residues. Germline CDR1 reads KGHSH; CDR2 reads LQKENI. Trimming cost V 3 bases and J 5 bases; bases outside gene matches: 3. The chain's CDR3 is CASSPGGPETQYF. In DNA, the CDR3 is TGTGCCAGCTCACCGGGAGGGCCTGAGACCCAGTACTTC.

V usage is TRBV18 and J usage is TRBJ1-2; 11 bases are shared with TRBD1. There are 15 residues in the CDR3. Germline V gives CDR1 KGHSH, CDR2 LQKENI. With 3 bases clipped from V and 2 bases from J, the junction kept 2 bases outside the gene matches. DNA of the CDR3: TGTGCCAGCTCACCCGGGACAGGGGGGAACTATGGCTACACCTTC. It is translated as CASSPGTGGNYGYTF.

DNA for the CDR3: TGTGCCAGCATCCAGGGTGGCTCCTACAATGAGCAGTTCTTC. Protein sequence: CASIQGGSYNEQFF. This chain uses TRBV6-6 with TRBJ2-1; possible D gene TRBD1, 5 bases. CDR1 and CDR2 (germline): MNHNY, SVGAGI (reference sequence). V was cut by 7 bases and J by 0 bases, with 10 bases left in between. This CDR3 has 14 residues.

The rearrangement uses TRBV16 and TRBJ2-1, with 9 bases lining up with TRBD1. V was pared by 4 bases and J by 8 bases, with 12 bases of the junction left unmatched. The CDR3 extends over 16 amino acids. Looked up from germline, CDR1 is KGHSY and CDR2 is FQNENV. This CDR3 is CASSPGRDRVFDEQFF. The CDR3 nucleotides are TGTGCCAGCAGCCCAGGCCGGGACAGGGTCTTCGATGAGCAGTTCTTC.

This clone was detected only a few times. A read error may produce the germline difference seen at one junction end. V is TRBV9 and J is TRBJ2-7; 7 nucleotides line up with TRBD1. This CDR3 is built from 15 residues. Germline CDR1 and CDR2: SGDLS and YYNGEE. DNA of the CDR3: TGTGCCAGCAGCTTGGCCGGGACAGAGTCCTCCGAGCAGTACTTC. It codes for CASSLAGTESSEQYF.

The chain has TRBV18 and TRBJ1-5; D ambiguous. Germline CDR1 and CDR2: KGHSH and LQKENI. The V gene lost 2 bases and the J gene lost 2 bases, with 10 bases spanning the gap. This CDR3 has 15 residues. The CDR3 DNA sequence: TGTGCCAGCTCACCATTCCGGGAAGGCAATCAGCCCCAGCATTTT. This sequence encodes CASSPFREGNQPQHF.

The chain uses TRBV6-6 and TRBJ2-1; 12 bases map to TRBD2. Trimming removed 6 bases from V and 8 bases from J; junction bases left unmatched: 11. This CDR3 has 16 amino acids. Germline assignment: CDR1 MNHNY and CDR2 SVGAGI (reference sequence). The CDR3 sequence is CASSRRLAGVSDEQFF. In DNA, the CDR3 is TGTGCCAGCAGCCGAAGACTAGCGGGAGTCTCGGATGAGCAGTTCTTC.